One T cell receptor (beta chain) is described in this entry. These data come from a study of blood T cell repertoires in COVID-19. On the study more broadly: T cells, B-cell-depleted T cells, or PBMCs provided the cDNA or gDNA that served as material.

Original methodology: Reference gene primer amplification gave nucleated cell count estimates. Method: immunoSEQ multiplex PCR; TCRdb's copy keeps in-frame clones and lacks some. Clone size and the V and J calls come from that table; the DNA yielded D and trimming. The data show about 120,000 clones, under 80% seen once. V gave up 5 bases and J gave up 2 bases; unmatched junction bases: 4. Germline CDR1 SGHAT, CDR2 FQDESV (reference sequence). The CDR3 is made up of 15 amino acids. The sequenced sample was peripheral blood. This clonotype was obtained from a man in his 70s with acute or convalescent COVID-19. This chain joins TRBV11-1 and TRBJ2-7; 12 bases fit TRBD2. CDR3 sequence reads: CASSPRTSGAYEQYF. The CDR3 bases are TGTGCCAGCAGCCCTCGGACTAGCGGGGCCTACGAGCAGTACTTC.